These T cell receptor beta chains were read from a single sample in a study of T cell changes during pregnancy in multiple sclerosis. Only in-frame clones appear in the TCRdb table, and some are missing; sequencing was by immunoSEQ multiplex PCR. This table holds more than 40,000 clones, roughly 90% found once. The specimen comprised CD8+ T cells from peripheral blood mononuclear cells, sampled in the third trimester of pregnancy. These receptor sequences come from a female donor with multiple sclerosis, enrolled in a pregnancy study. Each CDR3 is given with its conserved first and last residue. Each record gives: V gene, clone size, J gene, D gene, CDR3 DNA, CDR3 protein. D genes are given only for firm matches. Rows may omit the clone size; those that give it use once, few, many or a size class.

V: TRBV13; size: NA; J: TRBJ2-5; D: NA; DNA: TGTGCCAGCTCGCCGTGGACAGAATCGGCAGAGACCCAGTACTTC; CDR3: CASSPWTESAETQYF
V: TRBV9; size: NA; J: TRBJ2-3; D: NA; DNA: TGTGCCAGCAGCGTAGGAGGTAGCCGCGGAGATACGCAGTATTTT; CDR3: CASSVGGSRGDTQYF
V: TRBV27; size: NA; J: TRBJ2-7; D: TRBD1; DNA: TGTGCCAGCAGTTTAACAGGGGCGTACGAGCAGTACTTC; CDR3: CASSLTGAYEQYF
V: TRBV5-5; size: NA; J: TRBJ2-7; D: NA; DNA: TGTGCCAGCAGCCGCTCTCAGGGCTACGAGCAGTACTTC; CDR3: CASSRSQGYEQYF
V: TRBV27; size: NA; J: TRBJ2-5; D: NA; DNA: TGTGCCAGCAGTTTATATGGGCTGGAGACCCAGTACTTC; CDR3: CASSLYGLETQYF
V: TRBV11-1; size: NA; J: TRBJ2-1; D: TRBD2; DNA: TGTGCCAGCAGCCATGGCGGCGGGGGAGTCAATGAGCAGTTCTTC; CDR3: CASSHGGGGVNEQFF
V: TRBV10-3; size: once; J: TRBJ2-5; D: TRBD2; DNA: TGTGCCATCAGTGAGTCAGGGACTAGCGTAGAAGAGACCCAGTACTTC; CDR3: CAISESGTSVEETQYF
V: TRBV6-6; size: NA; J: TRBJ2-5; D: TRBD1; DNA: TGTGCCAGCCAACTCCGGGACAGGGACGGGACCCAGTACTTC; CDR3: CASQLRDRDGTQYF
V: TRBV9; size: medium-sized; J: TRBJ1-1; D: NA; DNA: TGTGCCAGCAGCGTAGGGGCAGATGAAGCTTTCTTT; CDR3: CASSVGADEAFF
V: TRBV28; size: NA; J: TRBJ1-5; D: TRBD1; DNA: TGTGCCAGCAGGCAGGGACAGGGTCTGGATCAGCCCCAGCATTTT; CDR3: CASRQGQGLDQPQHF
V: TRBV5-6; size: NA; J: TRBJ2-5; D: NA; DNA: TGTGCCAGCAGCTTGAGGGCGGAGGGAGGTTATGAGGAGACCCAGTACTTC; CDR3: CASSLRAEGGYEETQYF
V: TRBV7-9; size: NA; J: TRBJ2-7; D: NA; DNA: TGTGCCAGCAGCTTAGCGATTACGGAGGGGACGTACTTC; CDR3: CASSLAITEGTYF
V: TRBV27; size: once; J: TRBJ2-7; D: NA; DNA: TGTGCCAGCAGTACCACCGGCTACGAGCAGTACTTC; CDR3: CASSTTGYEQYF
V: TRBV29-1; size: NA; J: TRBJ2-1; D: TRBD2; DNA: TGCAGCGTGGAGGGACTAGCGGAGAACTACAATGAGCAGTTCTTC; CDR3: CSVEGLAENYNEQFF
V: TRBV21-1; size: NA; J: TRBJ2-7; D: NA; DNA: TGTGCCAGCAGCAAAGGCCGACTAGCGGGAGAGACCTACGAGCAGTACTTC; CDR3: CASSKGRLAGETYEQYF
V: TRBV4-1; size: NA; J: TRBJ1-5; D: NA; DNA: TGCGCCAGCAGCCAAGATCGGCAGGTCAATCAGCCCCAGCATTTT; CDR3: CASSQDRQVNQPQHF
V: TRBV2; size: NA; J: TRBJ2-2; D: NA; DNA: TGTGCCAGCAGCGAGGACACGGCCAACACCGGGGAGCTGTTTTTT; CDR3: CASSEDTANTGELFF
V: TRBV7-9; size: NA; J: TRBJ2-7; D: TRBD2; DNA: TGTGCCAGCAGCCCTCGGGGGGAGGCCTACGAGCAGTACTTC; CDR3: CASSPRGEAYEQYF
V: TRBV14; size: many; J: TRBJ2-7; D: TRBD2; DNA: TGTGCCAGCAGCCAAGACCCGACTAGCGGGAGCCTTCCGGGTGAGCAGTACTTC; CDR3: CASSQDPTSGSLPGEQYF
V: TRBV7-8; size: NA; J: TRBJ2-5; D: NA; DNA: TGTGCCAGCACTATAAGGGGTACTCAAGAGACCCAGTACTTC; CDR3: CASTIRGTQETQYF
V: TRBV7-6; size: NA; J: TRBJ2-1; D: TRBD1; DNA: TGTGCCAGCAGCCCCCCTACCGGGACAGGGGGCTTGAATGAGCAGTTCTTC; CDR3: CASSPPTGTGGLNEQFF
V: TRBV5-8; size: NA; J: TRBJ2-7; D: TRBD2; DNA: TGTGCCAGCAGCTTGTCAAGCGGGGCCACCTACGAGCAGTACTTC; CDR3: CASSLSSGATYEQYF
V: TRBV4-3; size: NA; J: TRBJ2-5; D: TRBD1; DNA: TGCGCCAGCAGCCAAGCTTTCCGGGACAGGGGGCCGGAGACCCAGTACTTC; CDR3: CASSQAFRDRGPETQYF
V: TRBV18; size: NA; J: TRBJ1-4; D: TRBD1; DNA: TGTGCCAGCTCACCACCTCGGACAGGGCCTAATGAAAAACTGTTTTTT; CDR3: CASSPPRTGPNEKLFF
V: TRBV27; size: NA; J: TRBJ2-3; D: TRBD2; DNA: TGTGCCAGCAGTTCTACCCATTTAGCGGGGCCTAGCACAGATACGCAGTATTTT; CDR3: CASSSTHLAGPSTDTQYF
V: TRBV27; size: NA; J: TRBJ2-1; D: TRBD1; DNA: TGTGCCAGCAGTTTGTACCAACAGGGGCCCAATGAGCAGTTCTTC; CDR3: CASSLYQQGPNEQFF
V: TRBV13; size: NA; J: TRBJ2-5; D: TRBD2; DNA: TGTGCCAGCGCTAGGGGACTAGCGGGGGTTGAGACCCAGTACTTC; CDR3: CASARGLAGVETQYF
V: TRBV27; size: NA; J: TRBJ2-7; D: NA; DNA: TGTGCCAGCAGTTTGAGTTCGGGGGAGTGGAGCTACGAGCAGTACTTC; CDR3: CASSLSSGEWSYEQYF
V: TRBV9; size: NA; J: TRBJ2-5; D: TRBD2; DNA: TGTGCCAGCAGCGTAAGCGGGAGGGCCGGGGAGACCCAGTACTTC; CDR3: CASSVSGRAGETQYF
V: TRBV11-2; size: NA; J: TRBJ1-6; D: TRBD1; DNA: TGTGCCAGCAGCTTAAGCCCGAGACAGGGTCACTCACCCCTCCACTTT; CDR3: CASSLSPRQGHSPLHF
V: TRBV28; size: NA; J: TRBJ2-7; D: NA; DNA: TGTGCCAGCAGTTTCGGAGACTCCTACGAGCAGTACTTC; CDR3: CASSFGDSYEQYF
V: TRBV29-1; size: NA; J: TRBJ1-2; D: TRBD1; DNA: TGCAGCGCTAGGACAGGAGAAAACTATGGCTACACCTTC; CDR3: CSARTGENYGYTF
V: TRBV5-1; size: NA; J: TRBJ2-3; D: NA; DNA: TGCGCCAGCAGCTTGGTGGCGGTGAGCACAGATACGCAGTATTTT; CDR3: CASSLVAVSTDTQYF
V: TRBV29-1; size: NA; J: TRBJ2-3; D: TRBD2; DNA: TGCAGCGTCCCGTTAGCGGGGGGTAGCACAGATACGCAGTATTTT; CDR3: CSVPLAGGSTDTQYF
V: TRBV7-8; size: NA; J: TRBJ2-2; D: TRBD1; DNA: TGTGCCAGCAGCTTCCCTACCAGACAGGGGACGAACACCGGGGAGCTGTTTTTT; CDR3: CASSFPTRQGTNTGELFF
V: TRBV7-8; size: once; J: TRBJ1-1; D: NA; DNA: TGTGCCAGCAGCTTAAGCGTCTCTTTTGGTCATGAAGCTTTCTTT; CDR3: CASSLSVSFGHEAFF
V: TRBV18; size: NA; J: TRBJ1-5; D: NA; DNA: TGTGCCAGCTCACCACGCAGGGAGGAACGCAATCAGCCCCAGCATTTT; CDR3: CASSPRREERNQPQHF
V: TRBV5-8; size: NA; J: TRBJ2-1; D: NA; DNA: TGTGCCAGCAGCCCCCGGTTACTTAGCCAGAACCCGTACAATGAGCAGTTCTTC; CDR3: CASSPRLLSQNPYNEQFF
V: TRBV4-2; size: NA; J: TRBJ2-1; D: TRBD2; DNA: TGTGCCAGCAGCCCCCGAACTAGCGGCTACAATGAGCAGTTCTTC; CDR3: CASSPRTSGYNEQFF
V: TRBV6-5; size: NA; J: TRBJ2-1; D: NA; DNA: TGTGCCAGCAGTTACTCGGACAGCTCCTACAATGAGCAGTTCTTC; CDR3: CASSYSDSSYNEQFF
V: TRBV28; size: NA; J: TRBJ1-1; D: NA; DNA: TGTGCCAGCAGTTTAGGTGCGGCAGGGGTGACGAACACTGAAGCTTTCTTT; CDR3: CASSLGAAGVTNTEAFF
V: TRBV9; size: NA; J: TRBJ2-5; D: TRBD2; DNA: TGTGCCAGCAGCGTAGAGGTTAGCGGGGAACAAGAGACCCAGTACTTC; CDR3: CASSVEVSGEQETQYF
V: TRBV7-8; size: once; J: TRBJ2-4; D: NA; DNA: TGTGCCAGCAGCTACCGGGATAAAAACATTCAGTACTTC; CDR3: CASSYRDKNIQYF
V: TRBV6-6; size: NA; J: TRBJ2-5; D: NA; DNA: TGTGCCAGCAGTTACGGGCACATAGGAGGGCAAGAGACCCAGTACTTC; CDR3: CASSYGHIGGQETQYF
V: TRBV4-1; size: NA; J: TRBJ1-4; D: NA; DNA: TGCGCCAGCAGCCAAGATCCCCTCGGGTCGGAGCATGAAAAACTGTTTTTT; CDR3: CASSQDPLGSEHEKLFF
V: TRBV7-9; size: NA; J: TRBJ2-1; D: TRBD2; DNA: TGTGCCAGCAGCCCCGCGGGGGGATACAATGAGCAGTTCTTC; CDR3: CASSPAGGYNEQFF
V: TRBV30; size: NA; J: TRBJ1-4; D: NA; DNA: TGTGCCTGGAGTGGGAAGGGGACTAATGAAAAACTGTTTTTT; CDR3: CAWSGKGTNEKLFF
V: TRBV4-2; size: NA; J: TRBJ1-2; D: NA; DNA: TGTGCCAGCAGCCAAGGATCGACAGCCCACGGGGGCTACACCTTC; CDR3: CASSQGSTAHGGYTF
V: TRBV6-6; size: NA; J: TRBJ1-5; D: NA; DNA: TGTGCCAGCAGTTACTCGGAGGGAGGTCAGCCCCAGCATTTT; CDR3: CASSYSEGGQPQHF
V: TRBV7-3; size: NA; J: TRBJ1-3; D: NA; DNA: TGTGCCAGCAGCCGCGGGACTGGAAACACCATATATTTT; CDR3: CASSRGTGNTIYF
V: TRBV5-1; size: once; J: TRBJ1-2; D: TRBD1; DNA: TGCGCCAGCAGCCTGGGACAGGGCAATGGCTATGGCTACACCTTC; CDR3: CASSLGQGNGYGYTF
V: TRBV4-3; size: NA; J: TRBJ1-4; D: TRBD1; DNA: TGCGCCAGCAGCCAAGATCTGACAGGGTGGGAAGAAAAACTGTTTTTT; CDR3: CASSQDLTGWEEKLFF
V: TRBV4-2; size: few; J: TRBJ2-7; D: NA; DNA: TGTGCCAGCAGCTCGACTGAAGGCTACGAGCAGTACTTC; CDR3: CASSSTEGYEQYF
V: TRBV28; size: NA; J: TRBJ2-1; D: NA; DNA: TGTGCCATTGAAGTTCGGGTCAATGAGCAGTTCTTC; CDR3: CAIEVRVNEQFF
V: TRBV7-8; size: NA; J: TRBJ1-1; D: NA; DNA: TGTGCCAGCAGCTTACTACCAGGGAACACTGAAGCTTTCTTT; CDR3: CASSLLPGNTEAFF